Below, one TCR beta chain is given with its context. Antigen: not known. Additional DNA sequences in this sample encode the identical CDR3. This specimen comes from a study of T cell repertoires in ileal Crohn's disease. For the study at large: The M6 sample came from neoterminal ileum during colonoscopy after surgery.

Study-wide results and limits: Clonal expansions were more frequent in active smokers than non-smokers at surgery. All patients with clonality above 26.8% had endoscopic recurrence. Sorted CD8 T cells held more high-frequency clones than CD4.

This CDR3 comprises 18 residues. Per germline, CDR1 SGHRS and CDR2 YFSETQ. Trimming shortened V by 7 bases and J by 0 bases, and 24 bases separated the two germline ends. Generated by immunoSEQ multiplex PCR, the TCRdb table keeps only in-frame clones and is missing some. The sample records approximately 10,000 clones, approximately 79% being singletons. Time point denoted: neoterminal ileum biopsy at postoperative endoscopy, about 6 months after surgery. The chain combines TRBV5-1 with TRBJ2-3, with D possibly being TRBD1 (7 bases). The material sequenced was ileal tissue. This sequence was found in an adult with Crohn's disease. CDR3 sequence: CASSGGYSDFPSTDTQYF. CDR3 sequence (DNA): TGCGCCAGCTCAGGGGGGTACTCAGATTTCCCTAGCACAGATACGCAGTATTTT.